These T cell receptor beta chains were read from a single sample in a study of T-cell reconstitution after alpha-beta-depleted transplantation in children. TCRdb recomputed calls from the PCR reads with MiXCR, one row per CDR3 protein. The table shows some 600,000 distinct CDR3 sequences, with under 15% occurring only once. The material sequenced was PBMCs, mostly from graft donor cells, taken 360 days after TCRalphabeta/CD19-depleted stem cell transplant. These receptor sequences come from a male patient between 5 and 17 years old who had a stem cell transplant for acute myeloid leukemia, so the T cells may come from the graft donor. Both conserved end residues are part of each CDR3. The D gene is left open where the match is weak. A row's size may be missing; if present it is once, few, many or a size class.

>few|TRBV20-1|TRBJ2-6|TRBD1
CSARVPTLTGASGANVLTF
TGCAGTGCTAGAGTACCAACTTTAACAGGGGCCTCTGGGGCCAACGTCCTGACTTTC
>few|TRBV28|TRBJ2-2|TRBD2
CASSLGWTSGGTGELFF
TGTGCCAGCAGTTTAGGGTGGACTAGCGGGGGCACCGGGGAGCTGTTTTTT
>NA|TRBV21-1|TRBJ2-2|NA
CASRDDTEGTGELFF
TGTGCCAGCAGGGACGATACGGAGGGGACCGGGGAGCTGTTTTTT
>NA|TRBV7-3|TRBJ2-7|NA
CASSPRDTVGQVANEQYF
TGTGCCAGCAGCCCAAGAGATACGGTGGGACAAGTCGCCAACGAGCAGTACTTC
>many|TRBV5-1|TRBJ2-7|NA
CASSPVGGSSYEQYF
TGCGCCAGCAGTCCCGTCGGAGGGAGCTCCTACGAGCAGTACTTC
>few|TRBV27|TRBJ2-1|NA
CASSSRQWEQFF
TGTGCCAGCAGTTCCCGACAGTGGGAGCAGTTCTTC
>NA|TRBV24-1|TRBJ2-5|NA
CATSEPGPRETQYF
TGTGCCACCAGTGAACCGGGACCTCGGGAGACCCAGTACTTC
>NA|TRBV7-6|TRBJ1-6|TRBD1
CASSPLPTGESPLHF
TGTGCCAGCAGTCCCCTCCCGACAGGGGAATCACCCCTCCACTTT
>few|TRBV9|TRBJ2-7|TRBD1
CASSRGQGFSYEQYF
TGTGCCAGCAGCCGAGGACAGGGGTTCTCCTACGAGCAGTACTTC
>few|TRBV6-2/TRBV6-3|TRBJ2-1|TRBD2
CASSYSSSPGLARNEQFF
TGTGCCAGCAGTTACTCGAGCTCCCCGGGACTAGCGCGTAATGAGCAGTTCTTC
>few|TRBV4-3|TRBJ2-5|TRBD2
CASSQDDGLAGPQETQYF
TGCGCCAGCAGCCAAGATGATGGACTAGCGGGGCCTCAAGAGACCCAGTACTTC
>many|TRBV25-1|TRBJ2-5|NA
CASSEIFPSETQYF
TGTGCCAGCAGTGAAATATTCCCATCGGAGACCCAGTACTTC
>many|TRBV5-1|TRBJ2-5|NA
CASSLTTGAVVTQYF
TGCGCCAGCAGCTTGACCACAGGTGCTGTTGTGACCCAGTACTTC
>NA|TRBV27|TRBJ2-7|TRBD2
CASSFIASGVYEQYF
TGTGCCAGCAGTTTCATAGCTAGCGGGGTCTACGAGCAGTACTTC
>NA|TRBV15|TRBJ2-1|TRBD2
CATSNRRMGLAGVGEQFF
TGTGCCACCAGCAACCGTAGGATGGGGCTAGCGGGAGTAGGTGAGCAGTTCTTC
>few|TRBV28|TRBJ2-2|TRBD1
CASSYTGARTGELFF
TGTGCCAGCAGTTACACAGGGGCCCGCACCGGGGAGCTGTTTTTT
>NA|TRBV6-1|TRBJ2-1|TRBD2
CASTTEGGSIVGNEQFF
TGTGCCAGCACCACGGAGGGCGGGAGTATAGTCGGCAATGAGCAGTTCTTC
>few|TRBV19|TRBJ2-1|TRBD2
CASSYAGGPDNEQFF
TGTGCCAGTAGCTACGCGGGAGGGCCGGACAATGAGCAGTTCTTC
>few|TRBV6-5|TRBJ1-3|NA
CASSYGRGAALGNTIYF
TGTGCCAGCAGTTATGGTCGAGGAGCGGCTCTGGGAAACACCATATATTTT
>few|TRBV7-2|TRBJ2-1|NA
CASSLWASNEQFF
TGTGCCAGCAGCTTATGGGCTTCTAATGAGCAGTTCTTC
>NA|TRBV28|TRBJ2-7|NA
CASSLWDEQYF
TGTGCCAGCAGTCTTTGGGACGAGCAGTACTTC
>NA|TRBV10-3|TRBJ2-7|NA
CAIIGTAGSYEQYF
TGTGCCATCATCGGGACTGCCGGCTCCTACGAGCAGTACTTC
>few|TRBV5-1|TRBJ2-3|TRBD2
CASSWGLAGPTSTDTQYF
TGCGCCAGCAGCTGGGGACTAGCGGGACCAACTAGCACAGATACGCAGTATTTT
>many|TRBV20-1|TRBJ2-3|NA
CSAEESSTDTQYF
TGCAGTGCGGAGGAGTCTAGCACAGATACGCAGTATTTT
>NA|TRBV28|TRBJ2-1|NA
CASSSIGGYNEQFF
TGTGCCAGCAGTTCGATAGGGGGCTACAATGAGCAGTTCTTC
>NA|TRBV20-1|TRBJ2-7|NA
CTQTLSGNEQYF
TGCACCCAAACTCTGTCGGGTAACGAGCAGTACTTC
>NA|TRBV11-2|TRBJ2-3|TRBD2
CASSLVGGGILLSTDTQYF
TGTGCCAGCAGCTTAGTCGGCGGGGGGATCCTTCTTAGCACAGATACGCAGTATTTT
>few|TRBV2|TRBJ2-7|TRBD2
CASSDNGLADYYEQYF
TGTGCCAGCAGCGATAACGGACTAGCGGACTACTACGAGCAGTACTTC
>NA|TRBV4-3|TRBJ2-1|NA
CASSQEFGGRIYNEQFF
TGCGCCAGCAGCCAAGAATTTGGCGGTCGGATCTACAATGAGCAGTTCTTC
>many|TRBV29-1|TRBJ2-7|NA
CSVRRDSGGYEQYF
TGCAGCGTTCGCCGGGACTCTGGGGGCTACGAGCAGTACTTC
>NA|TRBV20-1|TRBJ2-3|TRBD2
CSARDATSGRRVTDTQYF
TGCAGTGCTAGAGATGCGACTAGCGGGAGGAGGGTGACAGATACGCAGTATTTT
>few|TRBV11-2|TRBJ2-3|TRBD2
CASSLVTSGSYTQYF
TGTGCCAGCAGCTTAGTGACTAGCGGGAGCTATACGCAGTATTTT
>few|TRBV29-1|TRBJ2-3|TRBD1
CSVRTGKMDTQYF
TGCAGCGTCCGGACAGGGAAGATGGATACGCAGTATTTT
>many|TRBV12-3/TRBV12-4|TRBJ2-7|NA
CASSQPPRPHEQYF
TGTGCCAGCAGTCAGCCCCCCAGACCCCACGAGCAGTACTTC
>few|TRBV2|TRBJ2-2|NA
CASRKRAGENTGELFF
TGTGCCAGCAGGAAACGGGCAGGGGAGAACACCGGGGAGCTGTTTTTT
>NA|TRBV12-3/TRBV12-4|TRBJ2-7|NA
CASSLSRNSYEQYF
TGTGCCAGCAGTTTAAGCAGAAACTCCTACGAGCAGTACTTC
>NA|TRBV29-1|TRBJ2-3|TRBD1
CSVGKTGLIPTDTQYF
TGCAGCGTGGGCAAGACAGGGCTAATCCCCACAGATACGCAGTATTTT
>NA|TRBV28|TRBJ2-7|NA
CASSFILGPTAQYF
TGTGCCAGCAGTTTCATCCTGGGGCCCACCGCGCAGTACTTC
>NA|TRBV7-9|TRBJ2-3|NA
CASSPPLGSWDTQYF
TGTGCCAGCAGCCCCCCCCTTGGCTCATGGGATACGCAGTATTTT
>NA|TRBV28|TRBJ2-1|TRBD2
CASSFGRKGWASGRQSSYNEQFF
TGTGCCAGCAGTTTCGGCCGGAAGGGGTGGGCTAGCGGGAGGCAGAGCTCCTACAATGAGCAGTTCTTC
>NA|TRBV27|TRBJ1-6|NA
CASSLLDPNSPLHF
TGTGCCAGCAGTTTATTGGACCCAAATTCACCCCTCCACTTT
>many|TRBV6-2/TRBV6-3|TRBJ2-1|NA
CASSDVRHGRNNEQFF
TGTGCCAGCAGTGACGTACGACATGGGCGTAACAATGAGCAGTTCTTC
>few|TRBV20-1|TRBJ1-1|NA
CSADPGGARTEAFF
TGCAGTGCTGACCCCGGGGGGGCGAGAACTGAAGCTTTCTTT
>few|TRBV30|TRBJ2-5|TRBD1
CAWSRTGVNGETQYF
TGTGCCTGGAGTAGGACAGGGGTCAACGGGGAGACCCAGTACTTC
>NA|TRBV12-3/TRBV12-4|TRBJ2-3|TRBD2
CASSPIAGVSTDTQYF
TGTGCCAGCAGTCCGATAGCGGGAGTCAGCACAGATACGCAGTATTTT
>NA|TRBV27|TRBJ2-3|TRBD2
CASSLKVAGDADTQYF
TGTGCCAGCAGTTTAAAGGTAGCGGGAGACGCAGATACGCAGTATTTT
>few|TRBV9|TRBJ1-1|NA
CASSVVSGGLAEAFF
TGTGCCAGCAGCGTAGTGTCTGGAGGGCTGGCTGAAGCTTTCTTT
>few|TRBV4-3|TRBJ2-5|NA
CASSQDHLDGQETQYF
TGCGCCAGCAGCCAGGACCACCTCGATGGGCAAGAGACCCAGTACTTC
>few|TRBV7-2|TRBJ2-7|TRBD2
CASSLNPQRGYGEQYF
TGTGCCAGCAGCTTAAACCCCCAGCGGGGGTACGGCGAGCAGTACTTC
>few|TRBV28|TRBJ2-7|TRBD1
CASRWGRGHQYEQYF
TGTGCCAGCAGATGGGGCAGGGGGCATCAATACGAGCAGTACTTC